Listed here are 32 T cell receptor beta chains from one sample, sequenced in a study of CD8 T cells in ankylosing spondylitis. Study findings and constraints: Ankylosing spondylitis blood appeared to carry a characteristic TCR beta motif of seven to nine highly homologous variants.

TCRdb independently ran MiXCR on the 5' RACE reads; one entry per CDR3 protein. The repertoire consists of 300,000 to 400,000 distinct CDR3 sequences, with 20% to 25% occurring once and the leading ten covering approximately 16%. These receptors' antigens are unknown. The sample taken for sequencing was blood, either unsorted or a sorted T cell fraction (not recorded which). The receptor source for this set is a male donor with ankylosing spondylitis.

This clonotype showed up just a few times. V and J are TRBV10-3 and TRBJ1-5, with D possibly TRBD1 on 5 matching bases. The CDR3 extends over 13 amino acids. Deletions cut 3 bases from V and 5 bases from J, with 8 bases between. Germline CDR1 reads ENHRY; CDR2 reads SYGVKD. Written as DNA, the CDR3 is TGTGCCATCAGTGACAGGGTAGATCAGCCCCAGCATTTT. Amino acids: CAISDRVDQPQHF.

This clonotype was seen more than once but under ten times. The chain links TRBV27 to TRBJ2-2; 9 nucleotides agree with TRBD1. The CDR3 consists of 17 residues. Germline values: CDR1 MNHEY, CDR2 SMNVEV (reference sequence). V shed 7 bases, J shed 0 bases, and the junction held 9 bases outside the gene matches. The CDR3 is CASNPDRGTANTGELFF. The CDR3 region has the DNA TGTGCCAGCAATCCTGACAGGGGGACCGCGAACACCGGGGAGCTGTTTTTT.

The chain joins TRBV2 to TRBJ2-1; D might be TRBD1 (6 bases). Germline V gene sequence: CDR1 SNHLY, CDR2 FYNNEI. V gave up 6 bases and J gave up 8 bases, with 23 bases separating them. The CDR3 runs 16 residues. CDR3 protein: CASRGDQGLGLDEQFF. The CDR3 region has the DNA TGTGCCAGCAGGGGAGACCAGGGGCTGGGTCTCGATGAGCAGTTCTTC.

This clonotype was counted between two and nine times. J is TRBJ1-5 and V is TRBV3-1; tentative D call: TRBD1 (5 bases). Per the germline V gene, CDR1 is LGHDT and CDR2 is YNNKEL (reference sequence). This CDR3 region has 15 residues. V lost 0 bases to trimming and J lost 6 bases, with 12 bases between them. The CDR3 DNA follows: TGTGCCAGCAGCCAAGAGGTGGGGGGAAGTCAGCCCCAGCATTTT. Translation gives CASSQEVGGSQPQHF.

The rearrangement joins TRBV24-1 to TRBJ2-1, with TRBD2 matching 7 bases. This CDR3 spans 15 amino acids. Germline lookup yields CDR1 KGHDR and CDR2 SFDVKD. Trimming cost V 5 bases and J 4 bases; bases outside gene matches: 7. This chain's CDR3 is CATSGLAATYNEQFF. The CDR3 DNA sequence: TGTGCCACCAGTGGGCTAGCGGCAACTTACAATGAGCAGTTCTTC.

This clonotype was counted a few times. The chain recombines TRBV5-1 with TRBJ2-2, with 8 bases fitting TRBD2. The CDR3 contains 14 residues. CDR1 and CDR2 (germline): SGHRS, YFSETQ. Germline trimming cut 7 bases from V and 6 bases from J; bases unmatched to any gene: 8. CDR3: CASVAGTSPGELFF. The CDR3 region has the DNA TGCGCCAGCGTCGCCGGGACTAGTCCCGGGGAGCTGTTTTTT.

This clonotype was seen a handful of times. The chain combines TRBV6-5 with TRBJ2-3; 8 positions match TRBD2. The germline V gene encodes CDR1 MNHEY and CDR2 SVGAGI. The CDR3 covers 15 residues. V shed 2 bases, J shed 3 bases, and the junction held 4 bases outside the gene matches. The CDR3: CASSYRRGRTDTQYF. The CDR3 DNA reads TGTGCCAGCAGTTACCGCCGCGGGAGGACAGATACGCAGTATTTT.

This clonotype has a count of ten or more. The rearrangement joins TRBV18 to TRBJ2-7; perhaps TRBD1 as D (5 bases). This CDR3 region has 12 residues. V lost 6 bases and J 2 bases, leaving 8 bases between the germline ends. The germline gives CDR1 KGHSH, CDR2 LQKENI. The CDR3 DNA sequence: TGTGCCAGCTCCCCAGGGACCTACGAGCAGTACTTC. Its protein is CASSPGTYEQYF.

This chain links TRBV12-3 or TRBV12-4 with TRBJ1-5; no clear D. Between the trimmed V and J ends, which lost 6 bases and 5 bases, there was a span of 17 bases. This CDR3 contains 15 residues. Written as DNA, the CDR3 is TGTGCCAGCAGCTCCGCTCAGCCCGGTTATCAGCCCCAGCATTTT. It is translated as CASSSAQPGYQPQHF.

There are a few counts of this clonotype. The V and J genes are TRBV6-2 or TRBV6-3 and TRBJ2-5; D is unresolved. The CDR3 has 15 residues. Trimming removed 1 base at V and 0 bases at J, with 9 bases between. The germline gives CDR1 MNHEY, CDR2 SVGEGT. The CDR3 region is CASSYLPGNQETQYF. DNA for the CDR3: TGTGCCAGCAGTTACTTACCTGGAAACCAAGAGACCCAGTACTTC.

This clonotype was detected a few times. V usage is TRBV25-1 and J usage is TRBJ1-1; D remains unclear. The CDR3 is 15 amino acids. Germline V gene sequence: CDR1 MGHDK, CDR2 SYGVNS. Trimming took off 5 bases at V and 3 bases at J, with 16 bases between the two ends. CDR3 sequence (DNA): TGTGCCAGCAGTTTATCCAACAGAGCCGACACTGAAGCTTTCTTT. Protein: CASSLSNRADTEAFF.

This chain connects TRBV12-3 or TRBV12-4 to TRBJ1-4; no clear D gene. CDR3 size: 13 residues. Trimming left V 6 bases short and J 7 bases short, with 12 bases between. The CDR3 DNA follows: TGTGCCAGCAGCCCTCATCTTAGTGAAAAACTGTTTTTT. As protein: CASSPHLSEKLFF.

As DNA, the CDR3 is TGTGCCGGACGCCACGGCGCCCAAGAGACCCAGTACTTC. Translating gives CAGRHGAQETQYF. This chain connects TRBV2 to TRBJ2-5; D gene uncertain. Germline V gene sequence: CDR1 SNHLY, CDR2 FYNNEI. V dropped 11 bases and J dropped 1 base, with 14 bases sitting between them. CDR3 length: 13 residues.

This chain joins TRBV19 and TRBJ2-2; TRBD1 matches at 7 bases. The CDR3 loop spans 13 amino acids. CDR1 and CDR2 from the germline V gene are LNHDA and SQIVND (reference sequence). Unmatched junction bases numbered 5, after V lost 6 bases and J lost 7 bases. The CDR3 loop reads CASRATGVGELFF. DNA of the CDR3: TGTGCCAGTAGGGCTACAGGGGTCGGGGAGCTGTTTTTT.

The rearrangement links TRBV2 to TRBJ2-2; TRBD2 matches 14 bases. J gave up 6 bases and V 4 bases, and 10 bases lay outside the gene matches. Germline V gene lookup returns CDR1 SNHLY and CDR2 FYNNEI. The CDR3 has 18 amino acids. The CDR3 DNA follows: TGTGCCAGCAGTGCCTGGGGACTAGCGGGAGAGTTGGCCGGGGAGCTGTTTTTT. This gives the protein CASSAWGLAGELAGELFF.

The CDR3 coding sequence is TGCGCCAGCAGCCCTACAGGGGGCCAAGCCTACGAGCAGTACTTC. Translation gives CASSPTGGQAYEQYF. The chain joins TRBV5-1 to TRBJ2-7; 9 bases align to TRBD1. This CDR3 is built from 15 residues. Germline CDR1 and CDR2: SGHRS and YFSETQ. V trimming: 4 bases; J trimming: 2 bases; junction bases outside the gene matches: 7.

The CDR3 sequence: CSAARSLAGGPLTINEQFF. The DNA for the CDR3 is TGCAGTGCTGCCCGATCACTAGCGGGAGGCCCCCTAACTATCAATGAGCAGTTCTTC. This chain links TRBV20-1 with TRBJ2-1, with 12 bases matching TRBD2. CDR1 is DFQATT, CDR2 SNEGSKA, per germline (reference sequence). The CDR3 has 19 amino acids. J lost 6 bases, V lost 5 bases, and 20 bases had no gene match.

The V gene is TRBV6-5, the J gene TRBJ1-2; the D is unclear. The CDR3 runs 12 residues. V lost 10 bases and J 8 bases, leaving 17 bases between the germline ends. Germline V gene lookup returns CDR1 MNHEY and CDR2 SVGAGI. CDR3 coding DNA: TGTGCCACCTCCGCAGGACGTAAGGGCTACACCTTC. This gives the protein CATSAGRKGYTF.

This clonotype showed up just a few times. The V and J genes are TRBV7-9 and TRBJ1-3, with D unresolved. The length of the CDR3 is 15 residues. V shed 1 base and J shed 0 bases, with 7 bases lying between them. Germline CDR1 SEHNR, CDR2 FQNEAQ (reference sequence). The CDR3: CASSLDGSSGNTIYF. DNA for the CDR3: TGTGCCAGCAGCTTAGACGGCAGCTCTGGAAACACCATATATTTT.

The genes are TRBV3-1 and TRBJ2-7; 8 bases fit TRBD2. The ends lost 3 bases at V and 2 bases at J; junction bases unmatched: 3. The CDR3 has 14 residues. Germline V CDR1 and CDR2: LGHDT, YNNKEL (reference sequence). CDR3 sequence: CASSQPGLAYEQYF. As DNA, the CDR3 is TGTGCCAGCAGCCAGCCGGGACTAGCCTACGAGCAGTACTTC.

The V call is TRBV4-1, the J call TRBJ2-2, with 7 bases that match TRBD2. This CDR3 contains 17 residues. V gave up 3 bases and J gave up 4 bases; unmatched junction bases: 11. CDR1 and CDR2 from the germline V gene are MGHRA and YSYEKL. The CDR3 region is CASSHPLSGTATGELFF. The CDR3 nucleotides read TGCGCCAGCAGCCACCCATTAAGCGGGACGGCCACCGGGGAGCTGTTTTTT.

The CDR3 region is CASSFTDLNTEAFF. DNA for the CDR3: TGTGCCAGCAGCTTTACCGACCTGAACACTGAAGCTTTCTTT. The rearrangement links TRBV7-8 to TRBJ1-1; no definite D call. Trimming cost V 3 bases and J 0 bases, with 8 bases left between them. Germline V gene sequence: CDR1 SGHVS, CDR2 FQNEAQ. The CDR3 length is 14 residues.

This CDR3 reads CASKRPARDYGYTF. DNA for the CDR3: TGTGCCAGCAAAAGACCCGCCAGGGACTATGGCTACACCTTC. The rearrangement joins TRBV6-2 or TRBV6-3 to TRBJ1-2; possible D gene TRBD1, 5 bases. V was clipped by 7 bases and J by 3 bases, with 15 bases between them. Germline V gene sequence: CDR1 MNHEY, CDR2 SVGEGT. CDR3 length: 14 amino acids.

The chain uses TRBV7-9 and TRBJ1-6, with D tentatively TRBD1 (6 bases). Trimming shortened V by 3 bases and J by 7 bases, and 10 bases separated the two germline ends. CDR1 SEHNR and CDR2 FQNEAQ come from the germline V gene (reference sequence). This CDR3 comprises 14 residues. CDR3 DNA sequence: TGTGCCAGCAGCTTTGGGGACAAGAATTCACCCCTCCACTTT. Translation: CASSFGDKNSPLHF.

This clonotype was detected a few times. The V and J genes are TRBV15 and TRBJ2-1, with unresolved D. Trimming left V 0 bases short and J 1 base short, with 7 bases between. The CDR3 runs 15 residues. The germline CDR1 and CDR2 sequences are LNHNV and YYDKDF (reference sequence). CDR3 in amino acids: CATSRDGNSYNEQFF. CDR3 nucleotide sequence: TGTGCCACCAGCAGAGATGGGAATTCCTACAATGAGCAGTTCTTC.

The rearrangement joins TRBV3-1 to TRBJ2-4, with D possibly matching TRBD1 (6 bases). V was trimmed by 8 bases and J by 8 bases, leaving 16 bases between them. The CDR3 length is 13 residues. The germline CDR1 and CDR2 sequences are LGHDT and YNNKEL (reference sequence). CDR3 DNA: TGTGCCAGCGGGTTTCTAGGGGGAGACATTCAGTACTTC. It codes for CASGFLGGDIQYF. Together with reference TRBV3-1 and TRBJ2-4, the CDR3 gives the full variable domain: DTAVSQTPKYLVTQMGNDKSIKCEQNLGHDTMYWYKQDSKKFLKIMFSYNNKELIINETVPNRFSPKSPDKAHLNLHINSLELGDSAVYFCASGFLGGDIQYFGAGTRLSVL.

The chain recombines TRBV5-6 with TRBJ2-7; possible D gene TRBD1, 5 bases. Germline-derived CDR1 and CDR2 are SGHDT and YYEEEE. The ends were cut back, 2 bases at V and 1 base at J, with 13 bases in the middle. This CDR3 comprises 15 residues. The CDR3: CASSFLGRPSYEQYF. The CDR3 coding sequence is TGTGCCAGCAGCTTTTTGGGGCGGCCTTCCTACGAGCAGTACTTC.

The chain is built from TRBV19 and TRBJ1-3, with D hard to call. The CDR3 is 11 residues long. V gave up 3 bases and J gave up 7 bases, with 4 bases separating them. In germline, CDR1 is LNHDA, CDR2 SQIVND (reference sequence). In DNA form, the CDR3 reads TGTGCCAGTAGTATCCTGAACACCATATATTTT. Its translation: CASSILNTIYF.

V usage is TRBV21-1 and J usage is TRBJ2-5. TRBV21-1 has pseudogene status. CDR3 size: 13 residues. The CDR3 nucleotides are TGTGCCAGCAGCAAACGATGGGATAAGACCCAGTACTTC. Protein sequence: CASSKRWDKTQYF.

This clonotype was picked up a small number of times. V is TRBV28 and J is TRBJ2-3; TRBD2 matches at 7 bases. The CDR3 is made up of 16 amino acids. Germline loops: CDR1 MDHEN, CDR2 SYDVKM. V gave up 3 bases and J gave up 3 bases; unmatched junction bases: 9. The CDR3 is CASSFSFAGVTDTQYF. The CDR3 coding sequence is TGTGCCAGCAGTTTTTCCTTTGCGGGAGTGACAGATACGCAGTATTTT.

This clonotype was counted between two and nine times. The chain couples TRBV5-1 to TRBJ2-1; possibly TRBD1 or TRBD2 for D (5 bases each). Germline CDR1 and CDR2: SGHRS and YFSETQ. Trimming pared 5 bases from V and 5 bases from J, leaving 20 bases between. The CDR3 loop spans 16 amino acids. CDR3 loop: CASSGGDRGSNNEQFF. DNA for the CDR3: TGCGCCAGCAGTGGGGGAGATCGCGGGTCGAACAATGAGCAGTTCTTC. The whole variable domain, filled in from reference TRBV5-1 and TRBJ2-1, reads KAGVTQTPRYLIKTRGQQVTLSCSPISGHRSVSWYQQTPGQGLQFLFEYFSETQRNKGNFPGRFSGRQFSNSRSEMNVSTLELGDSALYLCASSGGDRGSNNEQFFGPGTRLTVL.

In its sample, this clonotype was seen a few times. The rearrangement joins TRBV7-3 to TRBJ2-7; 9 nucleotides match TRBD1. CDR1 is SGHTA, CDR2 FQGTGA, per germline. This CDR3 region has 15 residues. Trimming at V came to 5 bases and at J to 4 bases, leaving 9 bases not matched to a gene. CDR3 sequence: CASSAHRDREYEQYF. CDR3 bases: TGTGCCAGCAGCGCCCACCGGGACAGGGAATACGAGCAGTACTTC.